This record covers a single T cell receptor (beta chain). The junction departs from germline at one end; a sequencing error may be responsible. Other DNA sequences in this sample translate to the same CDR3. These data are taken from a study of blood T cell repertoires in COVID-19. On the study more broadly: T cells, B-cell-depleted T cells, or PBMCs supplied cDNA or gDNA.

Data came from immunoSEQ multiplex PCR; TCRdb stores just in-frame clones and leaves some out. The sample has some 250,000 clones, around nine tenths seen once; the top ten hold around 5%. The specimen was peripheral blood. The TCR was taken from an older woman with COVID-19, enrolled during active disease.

The CDR3 spells CASSQRQGDQPQHF. The CDR3 DNA sequence: TGTGCCAGTAGCCAAAGACAGGGGGATCAGCCTCAGCATTTT. This sequence joins TRBV19 and TRBJ1-5, with TRBD1 matching over 9 bases. The germline V gene has CDR1 LNHDA and CDR2 SQIVND (reference sequence). The CDR3 contains 14 residues.